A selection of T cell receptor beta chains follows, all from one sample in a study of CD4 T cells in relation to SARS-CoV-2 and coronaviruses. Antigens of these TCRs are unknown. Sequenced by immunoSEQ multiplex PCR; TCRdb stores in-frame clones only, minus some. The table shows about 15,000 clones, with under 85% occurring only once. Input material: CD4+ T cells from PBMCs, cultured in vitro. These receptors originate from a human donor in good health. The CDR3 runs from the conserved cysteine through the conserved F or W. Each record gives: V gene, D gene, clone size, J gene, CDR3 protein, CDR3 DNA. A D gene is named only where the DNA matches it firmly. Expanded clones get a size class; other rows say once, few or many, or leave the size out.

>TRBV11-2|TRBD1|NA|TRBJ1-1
CASSRTGERMNTEAFF
TGTGCCAGCAGCCGGACAGGGGAGAGGATGAACACTGAAGCTTTCTTT
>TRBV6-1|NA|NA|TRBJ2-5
CASSDLSGVQETQYF
TGTGCCAGCAGTGATCTATCGGGAGTACAAGAGACCCAGTACTTC
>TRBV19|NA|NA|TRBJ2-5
CASSLRYQETQYF
TGTGCCAGTAGTCTCAGATACCAAGAGACCCAGTACTTC
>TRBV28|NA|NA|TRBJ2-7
CASNRQDPGEQYF
TGTGCCAGCAACCGGCAAGACCCGGGGGAGCAGTACTTC
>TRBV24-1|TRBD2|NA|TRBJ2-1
CATSQSGVRGDNEQFF
TGTGCCACCAGTCAAAGCGGGGTAAGAGGGGACAATGAGCAGTTCTTC
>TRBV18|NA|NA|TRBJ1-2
CASSLNPTFRGHITYTF
TGTGCCAGCTCCCTAAACCCTACCTTCCGCGGACACATAACCTACACCTTC
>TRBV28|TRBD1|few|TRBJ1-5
CASSTGQGGQPQHF
TGTGCCAGCAGTACCGGACAGGGGGGTCAGCCCCAGCATTTT
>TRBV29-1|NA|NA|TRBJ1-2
CSVLWKNGYTF
TGCAGCGTGCTCTGGAAAAATGGCTACACCTTC
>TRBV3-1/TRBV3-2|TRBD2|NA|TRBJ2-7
CASSQDTTSGRRPSDEQYF
TGTGCCAGCAGCCAAGATACGACTAGCGGGAGACGTCCCAGCGACGAGCAGTACTTC
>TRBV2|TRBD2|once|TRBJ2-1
CASSAGREAREQFF
TGTGCCAGCAGTGCTGGGCGGGAGGCACGGGAGCAGTTCTTC
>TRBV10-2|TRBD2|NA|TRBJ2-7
CASSDGLGSYEQYF
TGCGCCAGCAGTGACGGACTAGGGTCCTACGAGCAGTACTTC
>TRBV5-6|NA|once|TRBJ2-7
CASSLDPASTYEQYF
TGTGCCAGCAGCTTGGATCCCGCCAGTACTTACGAGCAGTACTTC
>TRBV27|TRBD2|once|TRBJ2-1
CASRDGGGRLYNEQFF
TGTGCCAGCAGGGATGGGGGCGGGAGGCTATACAATGAGCAGTTCTTC
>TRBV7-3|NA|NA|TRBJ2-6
CASSPTVSGANVLTF
TGTGCCAGCAGCCCGACGGTCTCTGGGGCCAACGTCCTGACTTTC
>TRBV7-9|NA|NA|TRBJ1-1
CASSGAVEAFF
TGTGCCAGCTCCGGGGCAGTTGAAGCTTTCTTT
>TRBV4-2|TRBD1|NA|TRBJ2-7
CASSPGTGSHEQYF
TGTGCCAGCAGCCCCGGGACAGGGTCCCACGAGCAGTACTTC
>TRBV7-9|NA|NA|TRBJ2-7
CASSLGPVGGEQYF
TGTGCCAGCAGCTTGGGGCCTGTCGGTGGCGAGCAGTACTTC
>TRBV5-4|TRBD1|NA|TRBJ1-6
CASSRPGQEHSPLHF
TGTGCCAGCAGCCGGCCGGGACAGGAACATTCACCCCTCCACTTT
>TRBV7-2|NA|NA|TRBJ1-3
CASSLSLGAAGNTIYF
TGTGCCAGCAGCTTAAGCTTGGGGGCGGCTGGAAACACCATATATTTT
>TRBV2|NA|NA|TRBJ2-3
CASKPGAGDTQYF
TGTGCCAGCAAACCAGGGGCGGGAGATACGCAGTATTTT
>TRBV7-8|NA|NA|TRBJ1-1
CASSRGTGTGTEAFF
TGTGCCAGCAGCAGGGGGACCGGGACCGGCACTGAAGCTTTCTTT
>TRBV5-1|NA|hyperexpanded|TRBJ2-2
CASSLDPAGGELFF
TGCGCCAGCAGCTTGGATCCGGCGGGCGGGGAGCTGTTTTTT
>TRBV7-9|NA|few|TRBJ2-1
CASSKQRDSRSPYNEQFF
TGTGCCAGCAGTAAGCAGCGAGACAGCCGGTCTCCCTACAATGAGCAGTTCTTC